These 6 T cell receptor beta chains share one sample of origin, sequenced in a study of low-dose radiotherapy and immunotherapy resistance in tumors. Regarding time point: before trial treatment. Alpha and beta chains were covered, as first-strand cDNA relied on TRAV- and TRBV-specific primers. With a constant-region primer and a V-primer adapter, TCRs were subjected to 20 PCR cycles of amplification. From the reads, TCRdb called clonotypes with MiXCR, one entry per CDR3 protein. The sample records 80,000 to 90,000 distinct CDR3 sequences, roughly a sixth being singletons. This sample comprised PBMCs, obtained before treatment. These receptors came from a male donor with prostate cancer.

The sample holds many counts of this clonotype. This chain joins TRBV29-1 and TRBJ2-1, with D possibly being TRBD2 (7 bases). Germline CDR1 reads SQVTM; CDR2 reads ANQGSEA. The CDR3 runs to 15 residues. V lost 4 bases to trimming and J lost 8 bases, with 21 bases between them. The CDR3 DNA reads TGCAGCGTTGTACTGCTCCAAGGGGGGGGGGATGAGCAGTTCTTC. This translates into CSVVLLQGGGDEQFF.

J is TRBJ2-5 and V is TRBV21-1; TRBD1 is taken as the D call from the table, unchecked against the DNA. TRBV21-1 corresponds to a pseudogene. The CDR3 extends over 20 amino acids. In DNA, the CDR3 is TGTGCCAGCAGGAAAAGCAGGGGCCATACGACGGGACACCGACAAGAGACCCAGTACTTC. Translation: CASRKSRGHTTGHRQETQYF.

Note on this clonotype: With only one base between it and a far larger clone, this is likely a read error. The gene calls are TRBV6-8 and TRBJ2-1, with 9 bases fitting TRBD1. The trim removed 0 bases at V and 10 bases at J, leaving 10 bases unmatched. Germline values: CDR1 MNHGY, CDR2 SAAAGT. The CDR3 sequence is 16 residues long. CDR3 sequence reads: CASSYSMTGGIYEQFF. As DNA, the CDR3 is TGTGCCAGCAGTTACTCGATGACAGGGGGAATCTACGAGCAGTTCTTC.

This clonotype was counted only a few times. It differs at one base from a far larger clone, so likely a read error. The chain employs TRBV5-4 and TRBJ2-5; D possibly matches TRBD1 or TRBD2 (6 bases each). CDR1 SGHNT and CDR2 YYREEE come from the germline V gene (reference sequence). The V end was cut by 0 bases, the J end by 11 bases, with 23 bases between. CDR3 length equals 16 residues. CDR3 sequence reads: CASSLEGGRSYNEQYF. CDR3 sequence (DNA): TGTGCCAGCAGCTTGGAGGGGGGCCGCTCCTACAATGAGCAGTACTTC.

Ten or more counts support this clonotype. The V and J genes are TRBV20-1 and TRBJ2-1; no clear D gene. The V end lost 8 bases, the J end lost 5 bases, and 13 bases lay between the germline ends. The CDR3 consists of 12 residues. The germline V gene encodes CDR1 DFQATT and CDR2 SNEGSKA (reference sequence). The CDR3: CSPHGGDNEQFF. The CDR3 DNA reads as TGCAGTCCACACGGTGGGGACAATGAGCAGTTCTTC.

At least ten counts were recorded for this clonotype. The gene calls are TRBV29-1 and TRBJ1-6; D not resolved. CDR1 SQVTM and CDR2 ANQGSEA come from the germline V gene. Trimming removed 4 bases from V and 13 bases from J, with 11 bases in between. This CDR3 is built from 11 residues. The CDR3 sequence: CSVAPPAPLHF. Here the CDR3 DNA reads TGCAGCGTTGCCCCTCCCGCGCCCCTCCACTTT.